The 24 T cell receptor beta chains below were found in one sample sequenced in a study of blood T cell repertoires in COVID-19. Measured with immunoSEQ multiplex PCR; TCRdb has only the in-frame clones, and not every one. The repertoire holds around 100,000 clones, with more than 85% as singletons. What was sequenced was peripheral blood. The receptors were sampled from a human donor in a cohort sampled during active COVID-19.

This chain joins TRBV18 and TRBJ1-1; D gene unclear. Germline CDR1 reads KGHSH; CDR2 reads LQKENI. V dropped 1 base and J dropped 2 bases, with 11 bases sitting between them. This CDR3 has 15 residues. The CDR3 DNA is TGTGCCAGCTCACCACGAGGCCGGGTCAACACTGAAGCTTTCTTT. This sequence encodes CASSPRGRVNTEAFF.

Written as DNA, the CDR3 is TGTGCCAGCACCAGATCTAGCGGGGGGGTCGCAGATACGCAGTATTTT. This sequence encodes CASTRSSGGVADTQYF. The chain uses TRBV7-9 and TRBJ2-3; 12 positions match TRBD2. V lost 7 bases to trimming and J lost 4 bases; unmatched junction nucleotides: 9. The length of the CDR3 is 16 residues. Germline V gives CDR1 SEHNR, CDR2 FQNEAQ (reference sequence).

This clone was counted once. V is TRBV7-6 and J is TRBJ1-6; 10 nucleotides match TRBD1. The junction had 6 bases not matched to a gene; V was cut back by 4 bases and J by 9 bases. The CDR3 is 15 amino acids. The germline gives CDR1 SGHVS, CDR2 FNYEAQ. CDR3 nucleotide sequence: TGTGCCAGCAGCTCGACAGGGGGCGAGAGTTCACCCCTCCACTTT. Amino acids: CASSSTGGESSPLHF.

The CDR3 DNA reads TGTGCCGCCAGGGGGTACACCGGGGAGCTGTTTTTT. Its protein is CAARGYTGELFF. The rearrangement uses TRBV19 and TRBJ2-2; the match to TRBD1 covers 7 bases. Germline V CDR1 and CDR2: LNHDA, SQIVND (reference sequence). Germline trimming cut 11 bases from V and 3 bases from J; bases unmatched to any gene: 3. The CDR3 length is 12 residues.

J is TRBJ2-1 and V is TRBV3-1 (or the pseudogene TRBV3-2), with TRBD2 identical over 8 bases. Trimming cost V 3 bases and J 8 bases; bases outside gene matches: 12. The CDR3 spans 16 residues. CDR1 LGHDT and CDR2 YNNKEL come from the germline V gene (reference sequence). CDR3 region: CASSHLSGDPVDEQFF. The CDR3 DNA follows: TGTGCCAGCAGCCACCTTAGCGGGGACCCGGTGGATGAGCAGTTCTTC.

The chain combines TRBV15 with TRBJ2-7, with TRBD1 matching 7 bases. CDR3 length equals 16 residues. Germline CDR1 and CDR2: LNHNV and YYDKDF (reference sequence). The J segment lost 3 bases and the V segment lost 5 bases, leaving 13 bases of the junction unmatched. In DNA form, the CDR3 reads TGTGCCACCAGCCTCCTCGCCGGCAGGGGGTACTACGAGCAGTACTTC. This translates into CATSLLAGRGYYEQYF.

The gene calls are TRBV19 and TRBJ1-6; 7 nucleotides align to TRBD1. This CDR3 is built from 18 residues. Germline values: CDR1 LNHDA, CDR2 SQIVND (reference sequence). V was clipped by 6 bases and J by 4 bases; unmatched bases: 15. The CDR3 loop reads CASSPDWKTGVYNSPLHF. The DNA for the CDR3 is TGTGCCAGTAGCCCTGATTGGAAAACAGGGGTTTATAATTCACCCCTCCACTTT.

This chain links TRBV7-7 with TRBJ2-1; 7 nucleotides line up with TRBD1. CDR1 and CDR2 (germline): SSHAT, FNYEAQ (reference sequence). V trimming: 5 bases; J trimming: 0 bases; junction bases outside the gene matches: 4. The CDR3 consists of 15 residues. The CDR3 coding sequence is TGTGCCAGCAGCCCCCGGGACAGCTCCTACAATGAGCAGTTCTTC. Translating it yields CASSPRDSSYNEQFF.

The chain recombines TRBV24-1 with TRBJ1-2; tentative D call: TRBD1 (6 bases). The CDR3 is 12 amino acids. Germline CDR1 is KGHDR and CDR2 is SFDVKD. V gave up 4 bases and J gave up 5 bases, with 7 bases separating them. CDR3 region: CATSDQGYGYTF. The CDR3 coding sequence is TGTGCCACCAGTGACCAGGGGTATGGCTACACCTTC.

CDR3 DNA: TGTGCCAGCAGTTTTGGGACAGGGTCTCCCTACGAGCAGTACTTC. Its protein product is CASSFGTGSPYEQYF. This rearrangement joins TRBV28 to TRBJ2-7; 9 bases are a match to TRBD1. CDR3 length: 15 residues. V shed 3 bases, J shed 2 bases, and the junction held 5 bases outside the gene matches. Germline V gene lookup returns CDR1 MDHEN and CDR2 SYDVKM.

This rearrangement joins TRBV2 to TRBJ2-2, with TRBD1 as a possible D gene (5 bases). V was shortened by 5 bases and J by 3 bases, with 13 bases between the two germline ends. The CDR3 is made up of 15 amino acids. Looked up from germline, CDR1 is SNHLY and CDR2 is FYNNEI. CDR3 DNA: TGTGCCAGCAGTAAACAGGAGTTTTACACCGGGGAGCTGTTTTTT. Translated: CASSKQEFYTGELFF.

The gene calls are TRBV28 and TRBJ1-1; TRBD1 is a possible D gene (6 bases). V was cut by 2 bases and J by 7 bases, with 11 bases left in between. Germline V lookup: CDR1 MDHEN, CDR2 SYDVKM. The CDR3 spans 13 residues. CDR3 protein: CASSLRGSSEAFF. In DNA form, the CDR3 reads TGTGCCAGCAGTTTAAGGGGGTCGAGTGAAGCTTTCTTT.

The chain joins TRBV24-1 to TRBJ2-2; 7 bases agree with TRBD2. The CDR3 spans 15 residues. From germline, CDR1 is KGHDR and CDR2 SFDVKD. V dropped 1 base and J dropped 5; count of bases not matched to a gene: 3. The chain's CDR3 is CATSDFPGGTGELFF. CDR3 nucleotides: TGTGCCACCAGTGATTTCCCCGGGGGGACCGGGGAGCTGTTTTTT.

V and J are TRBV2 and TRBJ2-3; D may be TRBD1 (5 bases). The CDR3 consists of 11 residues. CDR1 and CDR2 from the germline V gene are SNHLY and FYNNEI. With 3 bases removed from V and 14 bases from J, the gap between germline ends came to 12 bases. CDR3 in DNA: TGTGCCAGCAGTGACTCCACACAGGTGTATTTT. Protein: CASSDSTQVYF. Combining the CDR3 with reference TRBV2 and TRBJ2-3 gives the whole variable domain EPEVTQTPSHQVTQMGQEVILRCVPISNHLYFYWYRQILGQKVEFLVSFYNNEISEKSEIFDDQFSVERPDGSNFTLKIRSTKLEDSAMYFCASSDSTQVYFGPGTRLTVL.

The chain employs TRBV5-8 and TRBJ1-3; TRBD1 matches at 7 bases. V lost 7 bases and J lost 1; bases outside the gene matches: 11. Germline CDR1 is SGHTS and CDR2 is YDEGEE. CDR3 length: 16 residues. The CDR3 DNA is TGTGCCAGCGGAAACAGGGGACTCGAATCTGGAAACACCATATATTTT. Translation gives CASGNRGLESGNTIYF.

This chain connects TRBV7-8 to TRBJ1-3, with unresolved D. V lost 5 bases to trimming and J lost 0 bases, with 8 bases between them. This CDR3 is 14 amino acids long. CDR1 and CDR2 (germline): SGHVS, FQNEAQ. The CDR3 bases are TGTGCCAGCAGCCGGACGGGCTCTGGAAACACCATATATTTT. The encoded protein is CASSRTGSGNTIYF.

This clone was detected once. The CDR3 region has the DNA TGTGCCAGCAGTGGTCTTGGGGGGTCTGAAGCTTTCTTT. This translates into CASSGLGGSEAFF. The V gene is TRBV2, the J gene TRBJ1-1; weak D call: TRBD1 (5 bases). Germline values: CDR1 SNHLY, CDR2 FYNNEI. The CDR3 consists of 13 residues. The V end was cut by 4 bases, the J end by 6 bases, with 12 bases between.

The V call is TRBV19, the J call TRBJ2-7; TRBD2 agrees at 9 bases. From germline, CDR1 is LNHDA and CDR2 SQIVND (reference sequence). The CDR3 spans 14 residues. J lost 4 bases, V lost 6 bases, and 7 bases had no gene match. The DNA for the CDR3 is TGTGCCAGTAGCGCAAGTAGCGGGAGATACGAGCAGTACTTC. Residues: CASSASSGRYEQYF. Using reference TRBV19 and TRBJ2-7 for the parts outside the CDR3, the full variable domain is DGGITQSPKYLFRKEGQNVTLSCEQNLNHDAMYWYRQDPGQGLRLIYYSQIVNDFQKGDIAEGYSVSREKKESFPLTVTSAQKNPTAFYLCASSASSGRYEQYFGPGTRLTVT.

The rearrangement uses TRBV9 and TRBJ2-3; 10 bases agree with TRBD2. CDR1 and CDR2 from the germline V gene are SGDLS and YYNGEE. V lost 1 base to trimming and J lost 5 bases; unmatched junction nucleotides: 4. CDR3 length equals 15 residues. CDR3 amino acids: CASSVSGGAGDTQYF. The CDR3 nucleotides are TGTGCCAGCAGCGTAAGCGGGGGGGCTGGAGATACGCAGTATTTT.

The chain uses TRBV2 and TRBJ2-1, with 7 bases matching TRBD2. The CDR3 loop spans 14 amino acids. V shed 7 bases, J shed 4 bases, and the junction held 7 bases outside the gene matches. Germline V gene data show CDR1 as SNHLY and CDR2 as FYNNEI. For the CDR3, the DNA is TGTGCCAGCAACTGGCTAGCGGCATACAATGAGCAGTTCTTC. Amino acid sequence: CASNWLAAYNEQFF.

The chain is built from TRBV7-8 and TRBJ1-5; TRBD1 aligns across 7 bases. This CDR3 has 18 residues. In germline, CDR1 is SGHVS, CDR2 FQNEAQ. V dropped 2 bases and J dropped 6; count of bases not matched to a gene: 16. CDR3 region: CASSLRPAPGRGIQPQHF. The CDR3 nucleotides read TGTGCCAGCAGCTTAAGGCCTGCGCCTGGCAGGGGGATTCAGCCCCAGCATTTT.

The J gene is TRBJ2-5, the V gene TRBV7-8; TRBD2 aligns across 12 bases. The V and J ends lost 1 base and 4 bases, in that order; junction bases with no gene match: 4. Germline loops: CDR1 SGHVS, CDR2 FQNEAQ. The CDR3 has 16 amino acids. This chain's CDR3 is CASSLGPGLAGETQYF. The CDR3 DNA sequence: TGTGCCAGCAGCTTAGGACCGGGACTAGCGGGAGAGACCCAGTACTTC.

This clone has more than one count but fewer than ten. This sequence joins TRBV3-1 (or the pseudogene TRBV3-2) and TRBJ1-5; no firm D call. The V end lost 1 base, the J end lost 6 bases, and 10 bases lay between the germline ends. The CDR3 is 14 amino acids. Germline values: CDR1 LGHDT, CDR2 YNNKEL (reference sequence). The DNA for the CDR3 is TGTGCCAGCAGCCAAGTTGGAGGAACTCAGCCCCAGCATTTT. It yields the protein CASSQVGGTQPQHF.

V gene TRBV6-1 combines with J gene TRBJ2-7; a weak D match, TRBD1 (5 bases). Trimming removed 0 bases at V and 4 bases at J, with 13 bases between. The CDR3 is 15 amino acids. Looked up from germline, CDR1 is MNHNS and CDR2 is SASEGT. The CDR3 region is CASSEAEAGMYEQYF. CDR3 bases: TGTGCCAGCAGTGAAGCAGAGGCAGGGATGTACGAGCAGTACTTC.